A single sample is the source of the 8 T cell receptor beta chains below, sequenced in a study of cytomegalovirus exposure and HLA in healthy donors. The assay was immunoSEQ multiplex PCR, and TCRdb's table has in-frame clones only and misses some. The sample includes over 150,000 clones, 86% of them seen just once. The specimen was PBMCs. These receptors came from a human donor in good health.

J is TRBJ2-5 and V is TRBV13, with 10 positions matching TRBD2. This CDR3 has 17 amino acids. J was trimmed by 0 bases and V by 2 bases; bases with no gene match: 6. Germline-derived CDR1 and CDR2 are PRHDT and FYEKMQ (reference sequence). CDR3 protein: CASSLYSGGTYQETQYF. In DNA, the CDR3 is TGTGCCAGCAGCTTATATAGCGGGGGGACATACCAAGAGACCCAGTACTTC.

The gene calls are TRBV5-1 and TRBJ2-2; TRBD1 might be the D (6 bases). CDR3 length: 15 amino acids. V lost 0 bases and J lost 1, with 7 bases in between. Germline CDR1 SGHRS, CDR2 YFSETQ. The CDR3 DNA reads as TGCGCCAGCAGCTTGGCGGACAGGAACACCGGGGAGCTGTTTTTT. This translates into CASSLADRNTGELFF.

The chain carries TRBV29-1 and TRBJ2-7; D might be TRBD2 (6 bases). The germline CDR1 and CDR2 sequences are SQVTM and ANQGSEA. V shed 4 bases and J shed 0 bases, with 13 bases lying between them. This CDR3 has 14 residues. The CDR3 DNA reads as TGCAGCGTTGGGGTCTACGGGAGCTCCTACGAGCAGTACTTC. Translation: CSVGVYGSSYEQYF.

CDR3 sequence: CASIDSRGPQPQHF. CDR3 coding DNA: TGTGCCAGCATCGACTCCAGGGGGCCTCAGCCCCAGCATTTT. V is TRBV6-6 and J is TRBJ1-5, with 8 bases fitting TRBD1. Germline CDR1 is MNHNY and CDR2 is SVGAGI (reference sequence). J lost 6 bases, V lost 7 bases, and 8 bases had no gene match. The CDR3 runs 14 residues.

The genes are TRBV7-9 and TRBJ1-5, with a weak D call TRBD1 (6 bases). The germline V gene encodes CDR1 SEHNR and CDR2 FQNEAQ (reference sequence). Trimming removed 0 bases at V and 7 bases at J, with 13 bases between. CDR3 length: 15 residues. CDR3 bases: TGTGCCAGCAGCTTAGCGGGGGCGCTGGGGCAGCCCCAGCATTTT. Protein: CASSLAGALGQPQHF.

A single count supports this clone. CDR3 region: CASSQMEGLDNNEQFF. The CDR3, as DNA: TGTGCCAGCAGCCAAATGGAGGGACTGGACAACAATGAGCAGTTCTTC. V gene TRBV4-2 combines with J gene TRBJ2-1, with a tentative D call TRBD2 (6 bases). V was shortened by 2 bases and J by 5 bases, with 16 bases between the two germline ends. Germline assignment: CDR1 LGHNA and CDR2 YNFKEQ. This CDR3 has 16 amino acids.

V usage is TRBV7-2 and J usage is TRBJ2-5; no reliable D call. Germline CDR1 and CDR2: SGHTA and FQGNSA. CDR3 size: 11 residues. V dropped 4 bases and J dropped 4 bases, with 4 bases sitting between them. Here the CDR3 reads CASSSRETQYF. In nucleotides, the CDR3 is TGTGCCAGCAGCTCCCGAGAGACCCAGTACTTC.

This clone was observed a single time. The J gene is TRBJ2-7, the V gene TRBV5-5; 10 nucleotides agree with TRBD2. Germline V gene data show CDR1 as SGHKS and CDR2 as YYEKEE (reference sequence). V was clipped by 4 bases and J by 3 bases; unmatched bases: 7. This CDR3 spans 15 amino acids. The CDR3 loop reads CASSHEREGFYEQYF. In DNA form, the CDR3 reads TGTGCCAGCAGCCATGAGCGGGAGGGCTTCTACGAGCAGTACTTC. The variable domain in full, with the rest retrieved from reference TRBV5-5 and TRBJ2-7, is DAGVTQSPTHLIKTRGQQVTLRCSPISGHKSVSWYQQVLGQGPQFIFQYYEKEERGRGNFPDRFSARQFPNYSSELNVNALLLGDSALYLCASSHEREGFYEQYFGPGTRLTVT.